This is a list of T cell receptor beta chains from one sample in a study of T cell repertoires in cytomegalovirus infection. MiXCR was run by TCRdb on the reads, yielding one entry per CDR3 protein. In the table there are roughly 500,000 distinct CDR3 sequences, about 11% of which are singletons. The specimen sequenced was PBMCs. The receptor set was obtained from a human donor in good health (CMV status not recorded). Some clones in this sample may be carry-over from other donors' samples. The CDR3 runs from the conserved cysteine through the conserved F or W. D genes are given only for firm matches. Size is stated for part of the rows, as once, few or many counts, or as a class when the clone is expanded.

V gene	J gene	D gene	clone size	CDR3 protein	CDR3 DNA
TRBV5-6	TRBJ2-7	TRBD1	many	CASSTDRDTYYEQYF	TGTGCCAGCAGTACGGACAGGGATACATACTACGAGCAGTACTTC
TRBV20-1	TRBJ2-7	NA	NA	CSARDSKSSYEQYF	TGCAGTGCTAGAGATTCGAAGAGCTCCTACGAGCAGTACTTC
TRBV19	TRBJ2-1	TRBD2	many	CASSMGLAANNEQFF	TGTGCCAGTAGTATGGGGCTAGCGGCAAACAATGAGCAGTTCTTC
TRBV4-2	TRBJ2-7	TRBD1	few	CASSQVGRDSSSYEQYF	TGTGCCAGCAGCCAAGTGGGTCGGGACAGCAGCTCCTACGAGCAGTACTTC
TRBV4-1	TRBJ1-1	NA	many	CASSHLDTEAFF	TGCGCCAGCAGCCACTTGGACACTGAAGCTTTCTTT
TRBV28	TRBJ2-6	NA	few	CASRGSAPSLSGANVLTF	TGTGCCAGCAGGGGGTCTGCCCCTTCTCTCTCTGGGGCCAACGTCCTGACTTTC
TRBV30	TRBJ2-7	NA	NA	CAWSRSGTYEQYF	TGTGCCTGGAGTCGCTCGGGAACCTACGAGCAGTACTTC
TRBV11-3	TRBJ2-3	TRBD2	many	CASSSGTSGLDTDTQYF	TGTGCCAGCAGCTCCGGGACTAGCGGGCTTGACACAGATACGCAGTATTTT
TRBV24-1	TRBJ2-1	NA	few	CATSDFAAYNEQFF	TGTGCCACCAGTGATTTTGCCGCTTACAATGAGCAGTTCTTC
TRBV11-1	TRBJ2-2	NA	NA	CASSSATGELFF	TGTGCCAGCAGTAGCGCCACCGGGGAGCTGTTTTTT
TRBV7-3	TRBJ2-1	TRBD2	NA	CASSRTSGGGHEQFF	TGTGCCAGCAGCCGGACTAGCGGGGGGGGCCATGAGCAGTTCTTC
TRBV28	TRBJ2-7	TRBD1	many	CASRGQGAYEQYF	TGTGCCAGCAGGGGACAGGGGGCCTACGAGCAGTACTTC
TRBV2	TRBJ1-2	TRBD1	many	CASSETGVYGYTF	TGTGCCAGCAGTGAAACAGGGGTCTATGGCTACACCTTC
TRBV15	TRBJ2-4	NA	few	CATSRDRAVSKNIQYF	TGTGCCACCAGCAGAGACAGGGCCGTATCCAAAAACATTCAGTACTTC
TRBV9	TRBJ2-7	TRBD2	few	CASSIEFQTGTSGGSYEQYF	TGTGCCAGCAGCATAGAATTCCAGACGGGGACTAGCGGAGGAAGCTACGAGCAGTACTTC
TRBV27	TRBJ1-6	NA	NA	CASRPYGTDNSPLHF	TGTGCCAGCAGACCCTACGGCACCGATAATTCACCCCTCCACTTT
TRBV11-2	TRBJ1-6	NA	many	CASSLDARGYNSPLHF	TGTGCCAGCAGCTTAGACGCCAGGGGCTATAATTCACCCCTCCACTTT
TRBV20-1	TRBJ1-1	TRBD1	many	CSAKRQGIGRNTEAFF	TGCAGTGCTAAGCGACAGGGCATAGGACGGAACACTGAAGCTTTCTTT
TRBV20-1	TRBJ2-7	NA	many	CSARDSDGTYEQYF	TGCAGTGCTAGAGATTCGGACGGGACCTACGAGCAGTACTTC
TRBV7-6	TRBJ1-1	TRBD1	many	CASSQGQRAGEAFF	TGTGCCAGCAGCCAGGGACAGCGAGCGGGTGAAGCTTTCTTT
TRBV5-6	TRBJ1-2	NA	NA	CASSLTSVLYGYTF	TGTGCCAGCAGCTTGACCTCGGTACTCTATGGCTACACCTTC
TRBV10-3	TRBJ2-5	NA	few	CAINSGRETQYF	TGTGCCATCAATTCAGGGAGGGAGACCCAGTACTTC
TRBV15	TRBJ1-6	TRBD1	few	CATSRRHAGGSSSPLHF	TGTGCCACCAGCAGGCGGCACGCAGGGGGCTCTAGTTCACCCCTCCACTTT
TRBV7-2	TRBJ1-3	NA	many	CASSLLPGATGNTIYF	TGTGCCAGCAGCTTACTCCCAGGGGCGACTGGAAACACCATATATTTT
TRBV11-2	TRBJ2-1	TRBD1	many	CASSRFRGRGSSEQFF	TGTGCCAGCAGCCGCTTCAGGGGGCGAGGTTCGAGTGAGCAGTTCTTC
TRBV18	TRBJ1-1	NA	few	CASSPRREHDTEAFF	TGTGCCAGCTCACCACGTCGTGAACATGACACTGAAGCTTTCTTT
TRBV5-5	TRBJ2-7	NA	many	CASSLAFNSYEQYF	TGTGCCAGCAGCTTGGCTTTTAACTCCTACGAGCAGTACTTC
TRBV20-1	TRBJ2-1	TRBD2	NA	CSARDLLAGGFGDEQFF	TGCAGTGCTAGAGATTTACTAGCGGGGGGCTTCGGGGATGAGCAGTTCTTC
TRBV10-3	TRBJ2-7	NA	many	CAISEPSGKVGEQYF	TGTGCCATCAGTGAGCCCTCAGGGAAGGTGGGCGAGCAGTACTTC
TRBV12-3/TRBV12-4	TRBJ2-7	TRBD2	many	CASSLPLFSGGRHEQYF	TGTGCCAGCAGTCTCCCCCTTTTTAGCGGGGGGCGCCACGAGCAGTACTTC
TRBV11-2	TRBJ1-2	TRBD1	NA	CASSLALRDRANYGYTF	TGTGCCAGCAGCTTAGCCCTCCGGGACAGGGCTAACTATGGCTACACCTTC
TRBV7-9	TRBJ2-3	NA	many	CASTLGGAETDTQYF	TGTGCCAGCACCCTAGGAGGCGCGGAGACAGATACGCAGTATTTT
TRBV30	TRBJ2-3	TRBD2	NA	CAWSTSGRSTDTQYF	TGTGCCTGGAGTACTAGCGGGAGGAGCACAGATACGCAGTATTTT
TRBV20-1	TRBJ1-1	TRBD1	NA	CSARAGGMNTEAFF	TGCAGTGCTAGAGCAGGGGGGATGAACACTGAAGCTTTCTTT
TRBV7-2	TRBJ2-1	TRBD2	many	CASSLRGTSGSYNEQFF	TGTGCCAGCAGCTTAAGGGGGACTAGCGGGTCCTACAATGAGCAGTTCTTC
TRBV7-9	TRBJ2-5	NA	many	CASLDLQETQYF	TGTGCCAGCTTGGACCTCCAAGAGACCCAGTACTTC
TRBV28	TRBJ1-1	NA	many	CASSSLPRGPGEVGTEAFF	TGTGCCAGCAGTTCCCTCCCCAGAGGGCCCGGTGAGGTCGGCACTGAAGCTTTCTTT
TRBV5-1	TRBJ2-1	NA	few	CASSPDGQSSYNEQFF	TGCGCCAGCAGCCCCGATGGGCAGAGCTCCTACAATGAGCAGTTCTTC
TRBV5-1	TRBJ1-2	NA	many	CASSFGSNYGYTF	TGCGCCAGCAGCTTTGGCAGCAACTATGGCTACACCTTC
TRBV2	TRBJ1-6	NA	few	CASQPGTFSPLHF	TGTGCCAGCCAACCCGGGACATTTTCACCCCTCCACTTT
TRBV20-1	TRBJ2-1	NA	few	CSARDSTGPYEQFF	TGCAGTGCTAGAGATAGCACAGGGCCATATGAGCAGTTCTTC
TRBV4-1	TRBJ2-1	TRBD2	NA	CASSRGTSGYSYNEQFF	TGCGCCAGCAGCCGCGGGACTAGCGGGTACTCCTACAATGAGCAGTTCTTC
TRBV30	TRBJ1-1	NA	few	CAWSRQENTEAFF	TGTGCCTGGAGTCGACAGGAGAACACTGAAGCTTTCTTT
TRBV6-6	TRBJ2-5	TRBD2	many	CASRPGTSGRRETQYF	TGTGCCAGCAGGCCGGGGACTAGCGGGAGGCGGGAGACCCAGTACTTC
TRBV5-5	TRBJ2-2	NA	NA	CASSLGRGRGSGELFF	TGTGCCAGCAGCTTGGGTAGGGGAAGGGGCTCCGGGGAGCTGTTTTTT
TRBV29-1	TRBJ2-5	TRBD2	NA	CSVDWTSGSETQYF	TGCAGCGTCGACTGGACTAGCGGGAGTGAGACCCAGTACTTC
TRBV20-1	TRBJ2-5	NA	many	CSAWLRHQETQYF	TGCAGTGCATGGTTAAGGCATCAAGAGACCCAGTACTTC
TRBV20-1	TRBJ1-6	TRBD1	few	CSARDGGQGLDNSPLHF	TGCAGTGCTAGAGATGGGGGACAGGGTCTGGATAATTCACCCCTCCACTTT
TRBV29-1	TRBJ2-7	TRBD1	NA	CSGRDSLYEQYF	TGCAGCGGCCGGGACAGTCTCTACGAGCAGTACTTC
TRBV18	TRBJ2-2	NA	many	CASSPTANRGAATGELFF	TGTGCCAGCTCACCCACAGCTAATCGCGGGGCGGCCACCGGGGAGCTGTTTTTT
TRBV5-1	TRBJ2-7	NA	NA	CASSLSRDFTYEQYF	TGCGCCAGCAGCCTGAGTCGGGACTTCACCTACGAGCAGTACTTC
TRBV11-2	TRBJ2-1	TRBD1	NA	CASSLGTGAYEQFF	TGTGCCAGCAGCTTAGGGACAGGGGCGTATGAGCAGTTCTTC
TRBV20-1	TRBJ2-1	TRBD2	few	CSAEDSGSYNEQFF	TGCAGTGCTGAAGATAGCGGGTCCTACAATGAGCAGTTCTTC
TRBV5-1	TRBJ2-1	NA	NA	CASSYTTHRQTNEQFF	TGCGCCAGCAGCTATACGACCCACAGGCAAACCAATGAGCAGTTCTTC
TRBV27	TRBJ2-7	TRBD2	many	CASSAGTSFHEQYF	TGTGCCAGCAGCGCCGGGACTAGTTTCCACGAGCAGTACTTC
TRBV24-1	TRBJ1-6	NA	NA	CATSAWGISNSPLHF	TGTGCCACCAGTGCGTGGGGTATAAGTAATTCACCCCTCCACTTT
TRBV24-1	TRBJ2-1	NA	few	CATSDAGFDEQFF	TGTGCCACCAGTGACGCAGGGTTCGATGAGCAGTTCTTC
TRBV5-1	TRBJ2-3	TRBD2	few	CASSGRTSGADTQYF	TGCGCCAGCAGCGGCCGGACTAGCGGGGCGGATACGCAGTATTTT
TRBV6-1	TRBJ2-4	TRBD2	many	CASSPILAGEVKAKNIQYF	TGTGCCAGCAGTCCCATACTAGCGGGAGAGGTAAAGGCCAAAAACATTCAGTACTTC
TRBV2	TRBJ2-5	NA	NA	CATEGIAGETQYF	TGTGCCACCGAGGGGATTGCCGGGGAGACCCAGTACTTC